This paragraph reports one T cell receptor (beta chain). The clone's antigen remains unknown. No qualities accompany the bases; no much larger clone lies one base away. The sample originates from a study of blood T cell repertoires in COVID-19 (dated by TCRdb to 2018 to 2021). About the study as a whole: Samples covering the acute and convalescent phases of COVID-19 were provided by collaborators in the United States, Italy and Spain. The material from the prospective study consisted of cDNA or gDNA derived from T cells, B-cell-depleted T cells, or PBMCs. Subjects who had been exposed to COVID-19, were actively infected with it, or had recovered from it provided the deeply sampled blood TCRbeta repertoires that made up the dataset. A freely available public database, intended as a resource for researchers studying the immune response to SARS-CoV-2, is where the repertoires were released. The samples were drawn from two sources: the first 160 participants of the ongoing ImmuneRACE study, and 1,000 to 1,500 subjects contributed by 6 global collaborators. The sample metadata nearly always contained a de-identified subject ID, COVID-19 status, age in years and sex. Where HLA class I and class II types were available, the types were taken from metadata supplied by the sample provider, not from assay-based typing.

Collaborating institutions collected whole blood in K2EDTA tubes following their own protocols. For TCRbeta analysis, collaborators shipped samples as frozen whole blood, isolated PBMCs, or DNA extracted from either of those sample types. Here is what the overall study found, with its caveats: The amount of clinical and demographic metadata varied by source and participant and was provided uncurated.

TCRbeta CDR3 regions were amplified from genomic DNA by means of the immunoSEQ Assay, a bias-controlled multiplex PCR. Concerning the study's data processing: The number of nucleated cells in each sample was estimated from the amplification of reference gene primers within the assay. To quantify the absolute abundance of each unique TCRbeta CDR3 rearrangement, sequence reads were collapsed and filtered. For each sample, productive Simpson clonality was calculated as the square root of Simpson's diversity index over productive rearrangements. In TCRdb, the immuneACCESS table is reduced to in-frame sequences with V and J assigned. These tables do not hold every clone; where another copy was compared, an unresolved V gene accounts for under half, and the others remain unexplained. The DNA was the basis for D and trimming; V, J and clone size are from that table. This sample has 100,000 to 150,000 clones in its table, and approximately 81% of those were observed once. The ten largest make up 37% of the sample.

Measured from the cysteine to the phenylalanine, the CDR3 is 13 residues long. The kept DNA is CDR3 alone, 39 bases in frame from the first base. The CDR1 and CDR2 encoded by the germline V gene are SGHTA and FQGTGA. From V the trimming removes 5 bases and from J it removes 4 bases, while the gene matches leave 2 bases of the junction unaccounted for. The clonotype originates from a man in his forties or fifties with active or convalescent COVID-19. The source material was peripheral blood. The rearranged chain carries TRBV7-3 and TRBJ1-1; TRBD1 agrees with 9 junctional bases. CDR3 reads: CASSVTGGTEAFF. At the DNA level, the sequence is TGTGCCAGCAGCGTGACAGGGGGCACTGAAGCTTTCTTT.